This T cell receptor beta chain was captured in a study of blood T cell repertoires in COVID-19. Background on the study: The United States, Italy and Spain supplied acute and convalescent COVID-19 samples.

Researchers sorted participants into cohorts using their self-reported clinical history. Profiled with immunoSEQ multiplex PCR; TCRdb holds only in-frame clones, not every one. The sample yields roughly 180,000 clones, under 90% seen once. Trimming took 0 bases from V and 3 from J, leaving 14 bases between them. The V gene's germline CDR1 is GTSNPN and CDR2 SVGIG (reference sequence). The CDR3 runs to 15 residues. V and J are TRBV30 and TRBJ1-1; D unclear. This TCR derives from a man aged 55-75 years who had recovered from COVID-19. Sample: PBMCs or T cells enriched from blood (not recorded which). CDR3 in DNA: TGTGCCTGGAGTGTACTAGGCAGTCCAGACACTGAAGCTTTCTTT. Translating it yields CAWSVLGSPDTEAFF.